This TCR beta chain is from a study of beta chain features in type 1 diabetes. Study-wide points: In all four CD4+ subsets, TCRB CDR3 length was significantly, moderately reduced in type 1 diabetes. When VDJ junctions were examined, type 1 diabetes patients showed fewer insertions and more deletions.

As every portion of the isolated RNA was reverse transcribed, the sequencing read expressed TCRB transcripts. The protocol was immunoSEQ multiplex PCR, while the TCRdb copy is restricted to in-frame clones and leaves out a portion. This sample has 250,000 to 300,000 clones; roughly 13% occur once, and the top ten carry around 0.016%. Concerning this clone itself: Its matching antigen is unknown.

The sample consisted of naive CD4+ T cells from blood. This receptor was taken from a man aged 30 to 45 with type 1 diabetes.

Written as DNA, the CDR3 is TGTGCCAGCAGCTTGGTGACAGGTCAAGAGACCCAGTACTTC. This translates into CASSLVTGQETQYF. This sequence joins TRBV5-5 and TRBJ2-5, with D possibly being TRBD1 (6 bases). V lost 0 bases and J 2 bases, leaving 8 bases between the germline ends. Germline loops: CDR1 SGHKS, CDR2 YYEKEE (reference sequence). The CDR3 sequence is 14 residues long.